Sequencing of this T cell receptor beta chain was carried out in a study of blood T cell repertoires in COVID-19. Background on the study: From the United States, Italy and Spain came samples of acute and convalescent COVID-19. PBMCs, B-cell-depleted T cells, or T cells were the source of the cDNA or gDNA that made up the material.

The CDR3 is 16 amino acids. CDR1 WSHSY and CDR2 SAAADI come from the germline V gene. V was clipped by 2 bases and J by 3 bases, with 15 bases between them. Original methodology: Estimation of nucleated cell counts relied on the amplification of reference gene primers. The method was immunoSEQ multiplex PCR; TCRdb's version includes in-frame clones alone and lacks a portion of them. V, J and clone size reflect that table, while D and trimming were determined from the DNA. The sample gives roughly 100,000 clones, about 80% of which show up once; more than 10% is in the top ten. The V gene is TRBV10-2, the J gene TRBJ2-3; perhaps TRBD1 as D (6 bases). Sequenced sample: peripheral blood. The receptor comes from a human donor in a cohort sampled during active COVID-19. DNA for the CDR3: TGCGCCAGCAGTGAGACACAGGGAGTTTCGACAGATACGCAGTATTTT. It specifies CASSETQGVSTDTQYF.